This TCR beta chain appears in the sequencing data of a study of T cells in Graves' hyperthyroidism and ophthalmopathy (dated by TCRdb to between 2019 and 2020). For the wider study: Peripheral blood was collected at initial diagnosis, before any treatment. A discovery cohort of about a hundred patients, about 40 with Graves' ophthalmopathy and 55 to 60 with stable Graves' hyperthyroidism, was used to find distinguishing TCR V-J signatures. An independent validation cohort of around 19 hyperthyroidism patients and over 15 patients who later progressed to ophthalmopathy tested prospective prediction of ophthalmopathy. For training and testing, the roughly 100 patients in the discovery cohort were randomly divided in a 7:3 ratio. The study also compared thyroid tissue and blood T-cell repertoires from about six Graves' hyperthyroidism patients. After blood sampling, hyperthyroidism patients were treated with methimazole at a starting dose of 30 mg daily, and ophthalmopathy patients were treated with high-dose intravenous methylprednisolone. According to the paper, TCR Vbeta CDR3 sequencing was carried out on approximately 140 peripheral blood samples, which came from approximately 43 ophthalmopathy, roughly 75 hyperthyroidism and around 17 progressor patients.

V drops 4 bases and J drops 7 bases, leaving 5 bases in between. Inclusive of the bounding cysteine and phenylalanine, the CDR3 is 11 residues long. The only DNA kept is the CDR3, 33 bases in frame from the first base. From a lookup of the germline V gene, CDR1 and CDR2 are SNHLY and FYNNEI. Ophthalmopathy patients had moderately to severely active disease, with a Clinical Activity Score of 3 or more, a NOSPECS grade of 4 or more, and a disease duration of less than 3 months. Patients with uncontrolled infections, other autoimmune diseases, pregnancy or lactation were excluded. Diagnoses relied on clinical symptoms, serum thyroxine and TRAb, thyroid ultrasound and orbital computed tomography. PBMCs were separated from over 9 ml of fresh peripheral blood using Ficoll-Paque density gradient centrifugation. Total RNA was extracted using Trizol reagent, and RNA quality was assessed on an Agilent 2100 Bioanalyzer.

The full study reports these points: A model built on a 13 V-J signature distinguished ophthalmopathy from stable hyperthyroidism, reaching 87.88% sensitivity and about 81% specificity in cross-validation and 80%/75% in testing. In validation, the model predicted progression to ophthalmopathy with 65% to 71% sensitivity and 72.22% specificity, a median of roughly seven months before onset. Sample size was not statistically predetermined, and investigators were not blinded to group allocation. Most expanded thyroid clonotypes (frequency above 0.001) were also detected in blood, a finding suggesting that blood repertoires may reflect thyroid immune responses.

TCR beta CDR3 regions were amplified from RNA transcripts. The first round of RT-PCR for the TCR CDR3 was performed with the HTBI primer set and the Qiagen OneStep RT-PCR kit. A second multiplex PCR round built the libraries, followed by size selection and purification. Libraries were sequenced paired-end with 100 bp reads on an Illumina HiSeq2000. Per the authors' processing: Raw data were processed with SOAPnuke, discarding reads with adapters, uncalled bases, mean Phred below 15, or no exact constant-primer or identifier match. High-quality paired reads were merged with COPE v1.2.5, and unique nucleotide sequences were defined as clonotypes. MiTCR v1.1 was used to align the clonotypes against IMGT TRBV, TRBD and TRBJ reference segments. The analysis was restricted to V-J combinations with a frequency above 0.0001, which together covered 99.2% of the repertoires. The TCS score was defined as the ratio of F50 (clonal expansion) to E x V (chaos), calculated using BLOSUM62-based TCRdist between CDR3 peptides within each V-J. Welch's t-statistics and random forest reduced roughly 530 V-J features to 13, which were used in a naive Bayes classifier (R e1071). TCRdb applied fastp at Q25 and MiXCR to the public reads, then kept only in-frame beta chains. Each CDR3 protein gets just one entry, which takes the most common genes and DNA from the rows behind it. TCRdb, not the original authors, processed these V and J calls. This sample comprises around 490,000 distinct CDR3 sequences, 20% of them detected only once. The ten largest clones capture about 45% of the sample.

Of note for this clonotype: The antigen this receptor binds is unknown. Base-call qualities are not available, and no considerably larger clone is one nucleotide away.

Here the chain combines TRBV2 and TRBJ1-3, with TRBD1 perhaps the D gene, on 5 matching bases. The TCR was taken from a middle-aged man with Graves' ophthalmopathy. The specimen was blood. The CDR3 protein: CASSGGNTIYF. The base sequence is TGTGCCAGCAGTGGGGGGAACACCATATATTTT. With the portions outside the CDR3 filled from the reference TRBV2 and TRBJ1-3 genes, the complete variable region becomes EPEVTQTPSHQVTQMGQEVILRCVPISNHLYFYWYRQILGQKVEFLVSFYNNEISEKSEIFDDQFSVERPDGSNFTLKIRSTKLEDSAMYFCASSGGNTIYFGEGSWLTVV.